This TCR beta chain was profiled in a study of shared clonotypes between healthy human individuals. The study, taken as a whole, reports: Some naive CD4 clonotypes, 5% to 5.5%, turned up in common across a handful of donors.

In regard to this clone: Antigen unknown.

From germline, CDR1 is MNHNY and CDR2 SVGAGI (reference sequence). The V and J ends lost 5 bases and 8 bases respectively, with 21 bases between them. There are 16 residues in the CDR3. This was a deep-level run. Assay: immunoSEQ multiplex PCR; the TCRdb copy retains only in-frame clones and omits some. Of more than 2,000,000 clones in the sample, approximately 95% are singletons; the top ten hold 0.39%. The sequenced sample was naive CD4+ T cells from PBMCs. Noted subset: CD45RA+ positively selected. This rearrangement joins TRBV6-6 to TRBJ1-4; a weak D match, TRBD1 (5 bases). The clonotype originates from a man between 18 and 29 years old in good health. Some clones in this sample may be carry-over from other donors' samples. The CDR3 region has the DNA TGTGCCAGCAGTCGGTTCTCAGGACAAGTACCGGAAAAACTGTTTTTT. Translation gives CASSRFSGQVPEKLFF.